What follows are 9 T cell receptor beta chains derived from one specimen sequenced in a study of T cells after yellow fever vaccination. TCRdb passed the 5' RACE reads through MiXCR, listing each CDR3 protein once. The sample holds about 340,000 distinct CDR3 sequences, approximately 4.2% seen once. Sequenced material: PBMCs, taken 5 days after the yellow fever booster vaccination. Receptors were obtained from a man between 18 and 29 years old who received the YFV17D yellow fever vaccine.

This clonotype was seen a handful of times. This chain connects TRBV18 to TRBJ2-1, with a weak D call TRBD2 (5 bases). This CDR3 has 14 amino acids. V was pared by 5 bases and J by 9 bases, with 17 bases between. Per the germline V gene, CDR1 is KGHSH and CDR2 is LQKENI. DNA for the CDR3: TGTGCCAGCTCAGAGATTAGAGGGTCAAGTGAGCAGTTCTTC. Residues: CASSEIRGSSEQFF.

The V and J genes are TRBV5-6 and TRBJ2-1; possibly TRBD1 for D (5 bases). CDR3 length equals 15 residues. V shed 5 bases and J shed 5 bases, with 17 bases lying between them. CDR1 is SGHDT and CDR2 is YYEEEE in the germline V gene. The CDR3 loop reads CASRLRKDTDNEQFF. In nucleotides, the CDR3 is TGTGCCAGCAGACTAAGAAAGGACACCGACAATGAGCAGTTCTTC. The complete variable domain, with remaining parts taken from reference TRBV5-6 and TRBJ2-1, reads DAGVTQSPTHLIKTRGQQVTLRCSPKSGHDTVSWYQQALGQGPQFIFQYYEEEERQRGNFPDRFSGHQFPNYSSELNVNALLLGDSALYLCASRLRKDTDNEQFFGPGTRLTVL.

This clonotype was observed at least ten times. This chain uses TRBV6-5 with TRBJ1-1; 8 bases are shared with TRBD1. The CDR3 is 14 residues long. CDR1 and CDR2 (germline): MNHEY, SVGAGI. Unmatched junction bases numbered 0, after V lost 2 bases and J lost 1 base. CDR3 protein: CASSYGQGNTEAFF. The CDR3 DNA reads as TGTGCCAGCAGTTACGGACAGGGGAACACTGAAGCTTTCTTT.

This clonotype has more than one count but fewer than ten. The DNA for the CDR3 is TGTGCCAGCAGCAGTACTAGGAAGCAGTTCTTC. Its protein product is CASSSTRKQFF. This chain connects TRBV12-3 or TRBV12-4 to TRBJ2-1; D might be TRBD2 (5 bases). Trimming pared 6 bases from V and 11 bases from J, leaving 11 bases between. This CDR3 spans 11 amino acids.

This clonotype was counted ten times or more. V and J are TRBV9 and TRBJ1-2, with TRBD1 matching over 8 bases. This CDR3 contains 15 residues. V trimming: 0 bases; J trimming: 4 bases; junction bases outside the gene matches: 5. Germline V gene data show CDR1 as SGDLS and CDR2 as YYNGEE. The CDR3 is CASSVAAGGGYGYTF. DNA of the CDR3: TGTGCCAGCAGCGTAGCGGCAGGGGGCGGCTATGGCTACACCTTC.

Many counts were recorded for this clonotype. V is TRBV30 and J is TRBJ2-3; the D call may be TRBD1 or TRBD2 (5 bases each). Trimming pared 0 bases from V and 4 bases from J, leaving 8 bases between. Germline V lookup: CDR1 GTSNPN, CDR2 SVGIG (reference sequence). This CDR3 spans 13 amino acids. The CDR3 reads CAWSVLGADTQYF. The CDR3 nucleotides read TGTGCCTGGAGTGTTTTGGGGGCAGATACGCAGTATTTT.

This clonotype was seen more than once but under ten times. The chain has TRBV12-3 or TRBV12-4 and TRBJ2-3; D remains unclear. This CDR3 region has 11 residues. V was trimmed by 6 bases and J by 5 bases, leaving 6 bases between them. In DNA form, the CDR3 reads TGTGCCAGCAGGATGAGAGATACGCAGTATTTT. Residues: CASRMRDTQYF.

The table lists this clonotype with many counts. The chain has TRBV15 and TRBJ2-5; 9 bases match TRBD1. V lost 0 bases to trimming and J lost 5 bases; unmatched junction nucleotides: 7. This CDR3 comprises 16 residues. Germline V gene lookup returns CDR1 LNHNV and CDR2 YYDKDF (reference sequence). In nucleotides, the CDR3 is TGTGCCACCAGCAGAGATACGGGACAGGGCAAGGAGACCCAGTACTTC. Amino acids: CATSRDTGQGKETQYF.

This clonotype was counted at least ten times. The gene calls are TRBV20-1 and TRBJ2-2, with 7 bases lining up with TRBD2. This CDR3 has 16 residues. Germline assignment: CDR1 DFQATT and CDR2 SNEGSKA (reference sequence). The junction had 11 bases not matched to a gene; V was cut back by 2 bases and J by 5 bases. The CDR3 DNA reads as TGCAGTGCTAGACCTCCGGGGAGGGGAAAAACCGGGGAGCTGTTTTTT. Protein: CSARPPGRGKTGELFF.